This T cell receptor (beta chain) derives from a study of regulatory T cells in long-lasting Graves disease. The study, taken as a whole, reports: Persistent disease showed a preference for TRBV28, TRBJ1-2 and TRBJ2-5.

Per germline, CDR1 SEHNR and CDR2 FQNEAQ (reference sequence). The CDR3 extends over 14 amino acids. V was pared by 1 base and J by 1 base, with 7 bases between. This clonotype occurred many times. Its antigen is unknown. Time point meaning: persistent/refractory GD, antithyroid drugs over 5 years with positive TRAb. PBMC RNA served as the TCR library source. The authors drew 8.5 to 9.5 milliliters of peripheral blood into EDTA tubes. With iRepertoire HTBI primers and Arm-PCR of CDR3 regions, TCR beta libraries were built. Study processing details: Overall, samples carried around 68 TRBV and over 12 TRBJ segments. TCRdb fed the multiplex PCR reads into MiXCR, producing one record per CDR3 protein. Here the V and J calls rest on TCRdb's processing, not on the authors' analysis. The data show almost 350,000 distinct CDR3 sequences, around 19% seen once.

The sequence derives from a female donor with Graves disease. The sample was peripheral blood mononuclear cells (PBMCs), taken when the disease was refractory, from a patient treated with antithyroid drugs. V gene TRBV7-9 combines with J gene TRBJ1-2; D gene ambiguous. The CDR3 DNA sequence: TGTGCCAGCAGCTTAGACGGCCATAACTATGGCTACACCTTC. The encoded protein is CASSLDGHNYGYTF.